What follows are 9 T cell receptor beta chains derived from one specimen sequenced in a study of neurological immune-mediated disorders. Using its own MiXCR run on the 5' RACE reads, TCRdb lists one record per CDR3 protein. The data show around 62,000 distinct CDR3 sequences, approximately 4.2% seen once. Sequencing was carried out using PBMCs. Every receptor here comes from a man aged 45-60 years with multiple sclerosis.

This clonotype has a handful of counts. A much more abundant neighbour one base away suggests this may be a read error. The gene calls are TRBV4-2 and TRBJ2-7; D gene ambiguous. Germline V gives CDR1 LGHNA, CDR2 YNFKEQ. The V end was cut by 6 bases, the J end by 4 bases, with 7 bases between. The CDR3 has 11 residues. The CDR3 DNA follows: TGTGCCAGCAGAGCTCTTTACGAGCAGTACGTC. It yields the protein CASRALYEQYV.

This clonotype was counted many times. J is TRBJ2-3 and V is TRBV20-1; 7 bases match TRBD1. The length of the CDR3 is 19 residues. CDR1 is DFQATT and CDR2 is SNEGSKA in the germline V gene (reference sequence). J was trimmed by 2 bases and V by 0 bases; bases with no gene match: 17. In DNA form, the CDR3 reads TGCAGTGCTAGAGATTTGGCGCCGCAGGGGGTTTCCACCACAGATACGCAGTATTTT. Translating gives CSARDLAPQGVSTTDTQYF.

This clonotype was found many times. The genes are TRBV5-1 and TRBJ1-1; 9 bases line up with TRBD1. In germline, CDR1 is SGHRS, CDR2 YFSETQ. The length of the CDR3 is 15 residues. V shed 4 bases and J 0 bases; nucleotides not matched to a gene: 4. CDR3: CASSPGQGLNTEAFF. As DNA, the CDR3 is TGCGCCAGCAGCCCGGGACAGGGTTTGAACACTGAAGCTTTCTTT.

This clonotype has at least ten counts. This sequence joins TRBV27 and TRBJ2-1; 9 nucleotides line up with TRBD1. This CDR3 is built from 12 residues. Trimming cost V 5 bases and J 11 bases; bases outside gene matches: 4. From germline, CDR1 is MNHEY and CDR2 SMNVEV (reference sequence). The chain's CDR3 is CASSVGTGQQFF. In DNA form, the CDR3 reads TGTGCCAGCAGTGTCGGGACAGGGCAGCAGTTCTTC.

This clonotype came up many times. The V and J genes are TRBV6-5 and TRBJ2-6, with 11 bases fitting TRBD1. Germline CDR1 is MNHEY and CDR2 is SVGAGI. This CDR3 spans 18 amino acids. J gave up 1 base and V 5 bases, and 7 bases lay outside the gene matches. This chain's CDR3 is CASSKRGQGASGANVLTF. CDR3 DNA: TGTGCCAGCAGTAAGCGTGGACAGGGGGCTTCTGGGGCCAACGTCCTGACTTTC.

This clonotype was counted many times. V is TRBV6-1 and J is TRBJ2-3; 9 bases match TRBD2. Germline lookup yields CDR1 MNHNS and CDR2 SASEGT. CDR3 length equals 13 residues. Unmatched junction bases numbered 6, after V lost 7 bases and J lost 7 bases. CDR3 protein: CASNSGGINTQYF. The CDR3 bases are TGTGCCAGCAATAGCGGGGGTATCAATACGCAGTATTTT.

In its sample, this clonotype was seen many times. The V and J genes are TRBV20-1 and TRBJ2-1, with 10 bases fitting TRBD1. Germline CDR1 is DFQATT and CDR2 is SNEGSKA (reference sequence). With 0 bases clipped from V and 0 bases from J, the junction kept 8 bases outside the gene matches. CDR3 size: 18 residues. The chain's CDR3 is CSARDIRWTGGSYNEQFF. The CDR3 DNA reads TGCAGTGCTAGAGATATTCGGTGGACAGGGGGCTCCTACAATGAGCAGTTCTTC.

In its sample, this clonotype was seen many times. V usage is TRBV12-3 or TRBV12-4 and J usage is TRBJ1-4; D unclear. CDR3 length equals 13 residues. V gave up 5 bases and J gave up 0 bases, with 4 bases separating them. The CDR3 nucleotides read TGTGCCAGCAGTGGGTCAACTAATGAAAAACTGTTTTTT. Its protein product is CASSGSTNEKLFF.

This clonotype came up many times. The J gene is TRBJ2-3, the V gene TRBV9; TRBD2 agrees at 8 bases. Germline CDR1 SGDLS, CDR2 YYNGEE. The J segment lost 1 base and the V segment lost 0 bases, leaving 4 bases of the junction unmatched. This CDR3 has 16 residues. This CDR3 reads CASSVGPGGRTDTQYF. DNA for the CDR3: TGTGCCAGCAGCGTAGGGCCGGGGGGGCGCACAGATACGCAGTATTTT.